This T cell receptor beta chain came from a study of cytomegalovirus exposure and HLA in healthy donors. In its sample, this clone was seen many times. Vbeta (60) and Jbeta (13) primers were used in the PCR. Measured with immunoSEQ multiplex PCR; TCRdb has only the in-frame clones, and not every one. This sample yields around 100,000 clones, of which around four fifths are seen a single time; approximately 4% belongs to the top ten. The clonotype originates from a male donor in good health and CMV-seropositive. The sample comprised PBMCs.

CDR3 sequence (DNA): TGTGCCAGCAGTATAAGGGGGCCGTGGAACACTGAAGCTTTCTTT. It specifies CASSIRGPWNTEAFF. This chain links TRBV6-1 with TRBJ1-1; 7 nucleotides align to TRBD1. The CDR3 runs 15 residues. CDR1 is MNHNS, CDR2 SASEGT, per germline. Germline trimming cut 5 bases from V and 1 base from J; bases unmatched to any gene: 7.